Below are 17 T cell receptor beta chains sequenced from a single sample in a study of Ad26.COV2.S vaccination and SARS-CoV-2 variants. Libraries were prepared by immunoSEQ multiplex PCR; TCRdb keeps only in-frame clonotypes and omits some of them. The sample yields around 450,000 clones, 75% to 95% seen once. Specified treatment: some 19 received Ad26.COV2.S at low or high dose, single or two shots; a few received placebo; per-sample allocation not given. Day 63 following the first vaccine or placebo injection was when the samples were taken. Sample: peripheral blood, taken in a trial of Ad26.COV2.S vaccine versus placebo. These receptors were taken from a person aged 18-60 years who received the Ad26.COV2.S COVID-19 vaccine or a placebo.

V usage is TRBV5-1 and J usage is TRBJ2-4; a weak D match, TRBD2 (5 bases). V dropped 5 bases and J dropped 0 bases, with 9 bases sitting between them. The CDR3 loop spans 14 amino acids. CDR1 is SGHRS, CDR2 YFSETQ, per germline. The CDR3 loop is CASRPGLAKNIQYF. In nucleotides, the CDR3 is TGCGCCAGCAGACCTGGACTAGCCAAAAACATTCAGTACTTC.

This sequence joins TRBV6-5 and TRBJ2-7; TRBD1 might be the D (5 bases). This CDR3 is 14 amino acids long. CDR1 is MNHEY and CDR2 is SVGAGI in the germline V gene. Deletions cut 8 bases from V and 0 bases from J, with 14 bases between. Here the CDR3 reads CASQVTVSSYEQYF. The CDR3 DNA reads as TGTGCCAGCCAAGTGACAGTAAGCTCCTACGAGCAGTACTTC.

The gene calls are TRBV3-1 (or the pseudogene TRBV3-2) and TRBJ2-2, with TRBD1 matching over 9 bases. Germline CDR1 LGHDT, CDR2 YNNKEL (reference sequence). The trim removed 4 bases at V and 3 bases at J, leaving 6 bases unmatched. The CDR3 extends over 16 amino acids. CDR3 DNA: TGTGCCAGCAGCCCCGAGGACAGGGGCGACACCGGGGAGCTGTTTTTT. Translated, it gives CASSPEDRGDTGELFF.

This clone was observed a few times. Written as DNA, the CDR3 is TGTGCCAGCAGCTTATCGGACAGCTATCAGCCCCAGCATTTT. It translates to CASSLSDSYQPQHF. The rearrangement joins TRBV7-9 to TRBJ1-5; the D gene is possibly TRBD1 (6 bases). CDR3 size: 14 residues. The V gene lost 2 bases and the J gene lost 5 bases, with 10 bases spanning the gap. The germline V gene has CDR1 SEHNR and CDR2 FQNEAQ (reference sequence).

The chain employs TRBV21-1 and TRBJ2-7; TRBD2 was called by the table and not checked on the DNA. TRBV21-1 is an annotated pseudogene. The CDR3 is 17 amino acids. As DNA, the CDR3 is TGTGCCAGCAGCCTCGGGACTAGCGGGCCCACCCCCCACGAGCAGTACTTC. It translates to CASSLGTSGPTPHEQYF.

The chain employs TRBV14 and TRBJ1-2; D gene uncertain. V was shortened by 4 bases and J by 4 bases, with 13 bases between the two germline ends. Looked up from germline, CDR1 is SGHDN and CDR2 is FVKESK. The CDR3 contains 14 residues. CDR3: CASSPPMDPYGYTF. CDR3 in DNA: TGTGCCAGCAGCCCCCCCATGGATCCCTATGGCTACACCTTC.

This sequence joins TRBV13 and TRBJ1-1; D gene ambiguous. V was shortened by 1 base and J by 1 base, with 7 bases between the two germline ends. CDR1 PRHDT and CDR2 FYEKMQ come from the germline V gene (reference sequence). This CDR3 is 14 amino acids long. The CDR3 DNA reads TGTGCCAGCAGCTTAGAGAATAGGAACACTGAAGCTTTCTTT. Its protein product is CASSLENRNTEAFF.

A single count supports this clone. The chain carries TRBV29-1 and TRBJ2-5, with 7 bases identical to TRBD1. In germline, CDR1 is SQVTM, CDR2 ANQGSEA. The CDR3 covers 12 residues. V dropped 4 bases and J dropped 1; count of bases not matched to a gene: 0. The CDR3 reads CSVGTGQETQYF. CDR3 bases: TGCAGCGTTGGGACAGGCCAAGAGACCCAGTACTTC.

V is TRBV4-2 and J is TRBJ1-1; 8 bases match TRBD1. CDR3 length equals 15 residues. CDR1 and CDR2 from the germline V gene are LGHNA and YNFKEQ. V was clipped by 1 base and J by 4 bases; unmatched bases: 5. The CDR3 DNA reads as TGTGCCAGCAGCCAAGGGACAGGGAGTCGCACTGAAGCTTTCTTT. This encodes CASSQGTGSRTEAFF.

The gene calls are TRBV29-1 and TRBJ1-2, with D uncertain. This CDR3 has 12 amino acids. The V and J ends lost 4 bases and 1 base respectively, with 7 bases between them. Germline CDR1 SQVTM, CDR2 ANQGSEA. Here the CDR3 reads CSVAGINYGYTF. The CDR3, as DNA: TGCAGCGTTGCTGGGATTAACTATGGCTACACCTTC.

The V call is TRBV30, the J call TRBJ1-1; D possibly corresponds to TRBD1 (5 bases). Germline V gene sequence: CDR1 GTSNPN, CDR2 SVGIG (reference sequence). Trimming removed 5 bases at V and 5 bases at J, with 15 bases between. CDR3 size: 13 residues. This CDR3 is CAWGMGVGTEAFF. CDR3 bases: TGTGCCTGGGGGATGGGGGTAGGGACTGAAGCTTTCTTT. Supplemented by reference TRBV30 and TRBJ1-1, the full variable domain reads SQTIHQWPATLVQPVGSPLSLECTVEGTSNPNLYWYRQAAGRGLQLLFYSVGIGQISSEVPQNLSASRPQDRQFILSSKKLLLSDSGFYLCAWGMGVGTEAFFGQGTRLTVV.

The chain couples TRBV5-1 to TRBJ2-7; 8 bases agree with TRBD2. The CDR3 spans 13 residues. The V and J ends lost 1 base and 4 bases, in that order; junction bases with no gene match: 1. Germline lookup yields CDR1 SGHRS and CDR2 YFSETQ. DNA for the CDR3: TGCGCCAGCAGCTTGCAGCGGGAGTACGAGCAGTACTTC. Translating it yields CASSLQREYEQYF. Supplemented by reference TRBV5-1 and TRBJ2-7, the full variable domain reads KAGVTQTPRYLIKTRGQQVTLSCSPISGHRSVSWYQQTPGQGLQFLFEYFSETQRNKGNFPGRFSGRQFSNSRSEMNVSTLELGDSALYLCASSLQREYEQYFGPGTRLTVT.

V is TRBV12-3 or TRBV12-4 and J is TRBJ2-1, with 9 bases fitting TRBD1. V lost 6 bases, J lost 7 bases, and 4 bases stayed unmatched. This CDR3 is built from 13 residues. CDR3 region: CASSSGTGNEQFF. The CDR3 DNA reads as TGTGCCAGCAGCTCCGGGACAGGGAATGAGCAGTTCTTC.

V usage is TRBV27 and J usage is TRBJ2-5; D is unclear. CDR1 MNHEY and CDR2 SMNVEV come from the germline V gene (reference sequence). The V end was cut by 5 bases, the J end by 5 bases, with 12 bases between. The CDR3 loop spans 13 amino acids. The CDR3 reads CASSATFGETQYF. In DNA, the CDR3 is TGTGCCAGCAGTGCAACCTTTGGGGAGACCCAGTACTTC.

The V and J genes are TRBV3-1 (or the pseudogene TRBV3-2) and TRBJ1-1; D call uncertain. Germline CDR1 and CDR2: LGHDT and YNNKEL (reference sequence). The CDR3 totals 13 residues. Trimming pared 4 bases from V and 1 base from J, leaving 7 bases between. The CDR3 protein is CASSLRQNTEAFF. CDR3 sequence (DNA): TGTGCCAGCAGCCTCAGGCAGAACACTGAAGCTTTCTTT.

The rearrangement links TRBV7-2 to TRBJ1-1; 7 positions match TRBD1. The V gene end was trimmed by 2 bases and the J gene end by 1 base; junction bases not matched to a gene: 1. The CDR3 extends over 14 amino acids. Germline V gene data show CDR1 as SGHTA and CDR2 as FQGNSA. The CDR3 nucleotides read TGTGCCAGCAGCTTAACAGGGGCGAACACTGAAGCTTTCTTT. It encodes CASSLTGANTEAFF.

The gene calls are TRBV27 and TRBJ2-7; 8 positions match TRBD2. The CDR3 covers 16 residues. V gave up 4 bases and J gave up 0 bases; unmatched junction bases: 8. The germline V gene has CDR1 MNHEY and CDR2 SMNVEV (reference sequence). CDR3 coding DNA: TGTGCCAGCAGTTCCTTGGCTAGCGGGCTCTCCTACGAGCAGTACTTC. Translation: CASSSLASGLSYEQYF.